The source of this T cell receptor (beta chain) is a study of blood T cells in healthy people across ages (dated by TCRdb to about 2015). Background for the entire study: In model experiments, template switching captured about one uniquely barcoded TCR beta cDNA molecule for every two T cells. Donors of different ages were randomly distributed across sequencing lanes to avoid experimental bias. The donors were split into four age groups: young (average 16 years), middle-aged (around 40), aged (more than 60) and long-lived (roughly 86). To track age-related changes in TCR beta repertoire diversity, the study relied on deep sequencing normalized with unique cDNA molecular identifiers. Two additional independent replicas of 1 million unique cDNA reads from the same blood draw were analyzed for two donors (one aged 18 to 30 and one aged 80 or older). Study-level results and caveats: Compared with the aged group, more naive CD4+ T cells, fewer expanded clones and increased TCR diversity were shown by the long-lived group, suggesting age selection. As age increased, observed TCR beta diversity per million T cells dropped in a roughly linear way, and a significant reduction was already evident by age 40. Because donor CMV infection status was unknown, age-related changes in expanded clonotypes were potentially confounded. Total diversity estimates from one million sequenced T cells were considered lower bounds and underestimates. Because profiling used bulk unsorted PBMCs, naive and antigen-experienced compartments could not be compared conclusively. Observed TCR beta diversity correlated strongly with the percentage of naive T cells measured by flow cytometry.

Library generation was performed with 5' RACE. The sequencer listed for this sample is Illumina HiSeq 2500. A second PCR of about 6 to 12 cycles was run with a J-beta primer mix and a sample-barcoded 5' primer. A unique molecular identifier was introduced onto each TCR beta cDNA molecule by a template-switch 5' adaptor carrying 12 random nucleotides. At least 2.5 million CDR3-containing paired-end reads were obtained from each sample. The Mint cDNA synthesis kit, primed by a TRBC-specific oligonucleotide, was used to synthesize first-strand cDNA from all RNA. Following uracil-DNA glycosylase treatment, a first 18-cycle PCR with universal primers M1SS and BC2_uni_R was performed on all cDNA. Turning to the authors' computational methods: Each sample was normalized by randomly selecting 1 million high-quality reads, each carrying a distinct molecular identifier. Instead of being binned into consensus sequences, reads that shared molecular identifiers were thrown out. CDR3 identification, clonotype clustering and error correction used MiTCR with a Q25 quality threshold and the strictest error-elimination algorithm. A nonparametric unseen species model using Euler transformation provided a lower-bound estimate of total TCR beta diversity. In TCRdb, the public reads were trimmed at Q25 with fastp and aligned with MiXCR, with productive beta chains retained. Every distinct CDR3 protein forms one entry, paired with its most common genes and DNA. TCRdb, rather than the study authors, made the V and J calls. The sample table records hundreds of thousands of distinct CDR3 sequences; about a fifth of these occur just once. Around a fifth of the sample lies in the top ten.

Taken from the germline V gene, the CDR1 and CDR2 loops are MNHEY and SVGAGI. Between the V and J ends, shortened by 0 bases and 7 bases respectively, the junction contains 11 bases. Reading from cysteine to phenylalanine, the CDR3 counts 14 amino acids. Only the CDR3 region is kept as DNA, spanning 42 bases read in frame from base 1. Systemically healthy Caucasian individuals from Russia, 35 to 50 in total and aged roughly 6 to 100 years, were included as donors. Each donor gave 8.5 to 10 milliliters of peripheral blood, collected into EDTA-treated Vacutainer tubes. Ficoll-Paque density-gradient centrifugation was used to isolate PBMCs, with at least 6.5 million per sample. Trizol reagent was used to extract total RNA from the PBMCs, yielding at least 6 micrograms per sample. For every donor, flow cytometry on a PBMC aliquot measured the percentage of naive CD45RAhigh/CD27high T cells. Comment on this clonotype: Its antigen remains unidentified. No base quality information exists; no much larger clone differs at one position.

Sequencing input: blood. The sequence came from a man in his 70s in good health. Recombination connected TRBV6-5 to TRBJ2-3, with the identity of the D gene unclear. The sequenced DNA is TGTGCCAGCAGTTACTCCCAGCGTACGTATACGCAGTATTTT. This codes for CASSYSQRTYTQYF.